This is a list of T cell receptor beta chains from one sample in a study of patients and donors after allogeneic stem cell transplantation. TCRdb passed the RT-PCR reads through MiXCR, listing each CDR3 protein once. Of roughly 960,000 distinct CDR3 sequences in the sample, about a sixth were seen once. The source material was blood, either unsorted or a sorted T cell fraction (not recorded which). Receptors were obtained from a human donor who was either an allogeneic HSCT recipient or a stem cell or donor lymphocyte infusion donor (not recorded which). It is not recorded whose cells these are; they may come from a transplant donor. CDR3s include the opening cysteine and the closing phenylalanine or tryptophan. D genes are given only for firm matches. The size of a clone is reported for some rows only, either as once, few or many, or as a class for expanded clones.

TRBD2	TRBV29-1	.	TRBJ2-5	TGCAGCGTTGATCAGGGAGGGGTATACGAGACCCAGTACTTC	CSVDQGGVYETQYF
TRBD2	TRBV4-2	.	TRBJ2-1	TGTGCCAGCAGCCAAGAGTGGGGACTAGCGGGTCCTTACAATGAGCAGTTCTTC	CASSQEWGLAGPYNEQFF
TRBD1	TRBV7-9	.	TRBJ1-1	TGTGCCAGCAGCCACACAGGGGTATGGACTGAAGCTTTCTTT	CASSHTGVWTEAFF
.	TRBV5-5	.	TRBJ2-7	TGTGCCAGCAGCCCACGACAGGTTGGCGAGCAGTACTTC	CASSPRQVGEQYF
.	TRBV12-3/TRBV12-4	.	TRBJ2-7	TGTGCCAGCAGTTTTATGTCCAGGCGGAATTCCTCCTACGAGCAGTACTTC	CASSFMSRRNSSYEQYF
TRBD1	TRBV7-9	few	TRBJ2-2	TGTGCCAGCAGAGTGACAGGGGGCGCGGATAGCGGGGAGCTGTTTTTT	CASRVTGGADSGELFF
TRBD1	TRBV5-1	.	TRBJ1-2	TGCGCCAGCAGCTTGGATACCTTGGACAGGGGCGTCTATGGCTACACCTTC	CASSLDTLDRGVYGYTF
.	TRBV4-3	.	TRBJ1-4	TGCGCCAGCAGCCAATCCCGGGACTCTGAAAAACTGTTTTTT	CASSQSRDSEKLFF
TRBD1	TRBV12-3/TRBV12-4	many	TRBJ1-2	TGTGCCAGCAGTTCGGACAGGGTGTTACCTAACTATGGCTACACCTTC	CASSSDRVLPNYGYTF
.	TRBV3-1	many	TRBJ2-2	TGTGCCAGCAGCCAACAAGGGGCGGACACCGGGGAGCTGTTTTTT	CASSQQGADTGELFF
.	TRBV19	once	TRBJ2-5	TGTGCCAGTAGTATAGCATGGGGGGGCAAGACCCAGTACTTC	CASSIAWGGKTQYF
.	TRBV24-1	few	TRBJ2-6	TGTGCCACCAGTGATGACCGGGACAAGTCTGGGGCCAACGTCCTGACTTTC	CATSDDRDKSGANVLTF
TRBD1	TRBV20-1	.	TRBJ2-1	TGCAGTGCTAGGCCGGGACAGACATACAATGAGCAGTTCTTC	CSARPGQTYNEQFF
TRBD1	TRBV4-3	few	TRBJ1-1	TGCGCCAGCAGACACCAAACAGGGGGCCGGACTGAAGCTTTCTTT	CASRHQTGGRTEAFF
TRBD2	TRBV7-3	.	TRBJ2-3	TGTGCCAGCAGCCCTAGCGGGGGGGCAGGAGATACGCAGTATTTT	CASSPSGGAGDTQYF
TRBD1	TRBV4-2	many	TRBJ1-3	TGTGCCAGCAGCCAAGAGGGGGACAGTGGAAACACCATATATTTT	CASSQEGDSGNTIYF
TRBD1	TRBV5-1	many	TRBJ1-5	TGCGCCAGCAGCCCTTGGACAGGGGGAAATCAGCCCCAGCATTTT	CASSPWTGGNQPQHF
TRBD2	TRBV5-1	few	TRBJ2-3	TGCGCCAGCAGATCATCCGGGACTAGCGGACCTAGCACAGATACGCAGTATTTT	CASRSSGTSGPSTDTQYF
.	TRBV7-3	few	TRBJ2-7	TGTGCCAGCAGCTGGGACAACGGGGCCTACGAGCAGTACTTC	CASSWDNGAYEQYF
.	TRBV5-6	few	TRBJ1-2	TGTGCCAGCAGCGTTCCGGGAGAAAATTATGGCTACACCTTC	CASSVPGENYGYTF
TRBD2	TRBV4-2	once	TRBJ2-7	TGTGCCAGCAGCCCTTTGGGGCTAGCGGGGGGTGATTCCTACGAGCAGTACTTC	CASSPLGLAGGDSYEQYF
TRBD2	TRBV12-3/TRBV12-4	.	TRBJ2-7	TGTGCCAGCAGTTTAGGGGGGACTAGTACGTACGAGCAGTACTTC	CASSLGGTSTYEQYF
.	TRBV5-1	few	TRBJ2-7	TGCGCCAGCAGCTTGGGGGGACACCGCGCCGACAAGGTAGAGCAGTACTTC	CASSLGGHRADKVEQYF
.	TRBV6-5	.	TRBJ2-1	TGTGCCAGCAGTTGGTCCGGGACTGACAATGAGCAGTTCTTC	CASSWSGTDNEQFF
.	TRBV20-1	few	TRBJ2-1	TGCAGTGCTAGACTTTACAATGAGCAGTTCTTC	CSARLYNEQFF
TRBD1	TRBV7-6	.	TRBJ1-1	TGTGCCAGCAGCACTATCGACAGGGTCGACACTGAAGCTTTCTTT	CASSTIDRVDTEAFF
TRBD2	TRBV5-1	.	TRBJ2-7	TGCGCCAGCAGCTTGAGCGGGATCACCTACGAGCAGTACTTC	CASSLSGITYEQYF
.	TRBV30	.	TRBJ1-3	TGTGCCTGGACTACGGCCTCTGGAAACACCATATATTTT	CAWTTASGNTIYF